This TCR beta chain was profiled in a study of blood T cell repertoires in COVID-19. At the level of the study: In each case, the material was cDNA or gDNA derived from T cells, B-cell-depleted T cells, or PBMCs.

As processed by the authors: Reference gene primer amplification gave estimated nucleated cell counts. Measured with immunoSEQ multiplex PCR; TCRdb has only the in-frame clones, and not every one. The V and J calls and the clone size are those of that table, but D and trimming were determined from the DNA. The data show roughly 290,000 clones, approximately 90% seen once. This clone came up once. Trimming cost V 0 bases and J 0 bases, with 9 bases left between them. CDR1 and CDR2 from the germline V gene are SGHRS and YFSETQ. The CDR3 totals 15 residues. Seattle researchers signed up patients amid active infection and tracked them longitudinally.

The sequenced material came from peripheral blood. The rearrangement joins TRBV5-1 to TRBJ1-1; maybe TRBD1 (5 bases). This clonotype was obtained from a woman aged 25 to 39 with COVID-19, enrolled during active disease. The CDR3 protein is CASSLAHRMNTEAFF. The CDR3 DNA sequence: TGCGCCAGCAGCTTGGCCCACAGGATGAACACTGAAGCTTTCTTT.